This passage covers 20 T cell receptor beta chains from one sample sequenced in a study of T-cell reconstitution after alpha-beta-depleted transplantation in children. Using unique molecular identifiers, the investigators prepared the TCRbeta library. TCRdb passed the PCR reads through MiXCR, listing each CDR3 protein once. The table lists about 610,000 distinct CDR3 sequences, about 10% of them singletons. Sequencing used PBMCs from the stem cell graft donor, obtained from the stem cell graft. Every receptor here comes from a human donor who donated a stem cell graft to a child with acute myeloid leukemia.

This clonotype was recorded at least ten times. The chain has TRBV2 and TRBJ2-7; 8 bases line up with TRBD2. From germline, CDR1 is SNHLY and CDR2 FYNNEI. The CDR3 spans 15 residues. V lost 1 base to trimming and J lost 3 bases; unmatched junction nucleotides: 5. Written as DNA, the CDR3 is TGTGCCAGCAGTGAAGGGGTAGCGGGAAGCTACGAGCAGTACTTC. Translation gives CASSEGVAGSYEQYF. Together with reference TRBV2 and TRBJ2-7, the CDR3 gives the full variable domain: EPEVTQTPSHQVTQMGQEVILRCVPISNHLYFYWYRQILGQKVEFLVSFYNNEISEKSEIFDDQFSVERPDGSNFTLKIRSTKLEDSAMYFCASSEGVAGSYEQYFGPGTRLTVT.

This clonotype was seen many times. J is TRBJ2-3 and V is TRBV7-3, with 8 bases matching TRBD2. The V segment lost 4 bases and the J segment 10 bases; nucleotides outside the gene matches: 10. This CDR3 comprises 14 residues. Germline values: CDR1 SGHTA, CDR2 FQGTGA. The CDR3 sequence is CASSSGTSYSPQYF. CDR3 coding DNA: TGTGCCAGCAGCTCAGGGACTAGTTATTCCCCGCAGTATTTT.

In its sample, this clonotype was seen a few times. This sequence joins TRBV30 and TRBJ1-4, with D perhaps matching TRBD1 (6 bases). There are 15 residues in the CDR3. Between the trimmed V and J ends, which lost 5 bases and 5 bases, there was a span of 18 bases. Germline lookup yields CDR1 GTSNPN and CDR2 SVGIG (reference sequence). DNA for the CDR3: TGTGCCTGGGGGCTTCCGACAGGACGAAATGAAAAACTGTTTTTT. Its translation: CAWGLPTGRNEKLFF.

The chain links TRBV5-1 to TRBJ2-7; 11 positions match TRBD2. The V segment lost 0 bases and the J segment 2 bases; nucleotides outside the gene matches: 1. This CDR3 has 15 amino acids. The germline V gene encodes CDR1 SGHRS and CDR2 YFSETQ. The CDR3 spells CASSLATSGAYEQYF. The CDR3 DNA sequence: TGCGCCAGCAGCTTGGCGACTAGCGGGGCCTACGAGCAGTACTTC. Full variable domain (missing parts from reference TRBV5-1 and TRBJ2-7): KAGVTQTPRYLIKTRGQQVTLSCSPISGHRSVSWYQQTPGQGLQFLFEYFSETQRNKGNFPGRFSGRQFSNSRSEMNVSTLELGDSALYLCASSLATSGAYEQYFGPGTRLTVT.

This clonotype was recorded a few times. The V call is TRBV10-1, the J call TRBJ2-2; TRBD2 aligns across 10 bases. Trimming took 10 bases from V and 4 from J; bases not matched to a gene: 9. The CDR3 contains 15 residues. CDR1 and CDR2 from the germline V gene are WNHNN and SYGVQD (reference sequence). The CDR3 DNA reads TGCGCCACCCCAGGACTAGCGGCCCGCACCGGGGAGCTGTTTTTT. Protein sequence: CATPGLAARTGELFF.

This clonotype was counted only a few times. The rearrangement joins TRBV4-2 to TRBJ1-2; D call uncertain. The CDR3 is 14 amino acids. Germline assignment: CDR1 LGHNA and CDR2 YNFKEQ. The V gene lost 0 bases and the J gene lost 5 bases, with 10 bases spanning the gap. The CDR3 loop reads CASSQESQLYGYTF. CDR3 DNA sequence: TGTGCCAGCAGCCAAGAAAGCCAGCTTTATGGCTACACCTTC.

This clonotype was picked up many times. This chain joins TRBV20-1 and TRBJ2-7, with D tentatively TRBD1 (5 bases). The CDR3 spans 14 residues. With 1 base removed from V and 2 bases from J, the gap between germline ends came to 12 bases. Germline CDR1 is DFQATT and CDR2 is SNEGSKA (reference sequence). CDR3 in amino acids: CSARGWQGTYEQYF. The CDR3 bases are TGCAGTGCTAGAGGTTGGCAGGGAACCTACGAGCAGTACTTC.

This clonotype was picked up a small number of times. This chain links TRBV6-2 or TRBV6-3 with TRBJ2-5; 9 bases are shared with TRBD1. Germline V CDR1 and CDR2: MNHEY, SVGEGT. The CDR3 consists of 14 residues. The ends lost 6 bases at V and 5 bases at J; junction bases unmatched: 7. In DNA, the CDR3 is TGTGCCAGCAGGATACAGGGGGCAGGGGAGACCCAGTACTTC. Residues: CASRIQGAGETQYF.

This chain uses TRBV21-1 with TRBJ2-7; the D call TRBD1 from the table was never checked on the DNA. TRBV21-1 is termed a pseudogene. This CDR3 is built from 15 residues. The CDR3 loop is CASSETAYVPYEQYF. In DNA form, the CDR3 reads TGTGCCAGCAGCGAGACAGCGTACGTTCCTTACGAGCAGTACTTC.

This clonotype has ten or more counts. The V and J genes are TRBV24-1 and TRBJ2-7, with 10 bases identical to TRBD2. This CDR3 comprises 16 residues. J lost 5 bases, V lost 1 base, and 7 bases had no gene match. Germline V gene sequence: CDR1 KGHDR, CDR2 SFDVKD. The DNA for the CDR3 is TGTGCCACCAGTGATTTCTCTAGCGGGAGAATCGACGAGCAGTACTTC. Protein: CATSDFSSGRIDEQYF.

The chain is built from TRBV7-9 and TRBJ2-1; either TRBD1 or TRBD2 may fit D (6 bases each). Germline CDR1 SEHNR, CDR2 FQNEAQ (reference sequence). The CDR3 sequence is 14 residues long. V shed 4 bases and J shed 8 bases, with 15 bases lying between them. The CDR3 loop is CASSSSGQGHEQFF. The CDR3 region has the DNA TGTGCCAGCAGCTCGAGCGGGCAGGGGCATGAGCAGTTCTTC.

J is TRBJ2-1 and V is TRBV6-1, with 7 nucleotides matching TRBD2. Germline assignment: CDR1 MNHNS and CDR2 SASEGT. This CDR3 spans 15 amino acids. With V trimmed by 0 bases and J by 7 bases, 6 bases remained unmatched. The CDR3 region is CASSEAGGHRNEQFF. In nucleotides, the CDR3 is TGTGCCAGCAGTGAAGCGGGAGGGCATCGGAATGAGCAGTTCTTC.

This clonotype was seen repeatedly, ten times or more. The V and J genes are TRBV27 and TRBJ1-5, with D perhaps TRBD1 (6 bases). The germline CDR1 and CDR2 sequences are MNHEY and SMNVEV (reference sequence). There are 14 residues in the CDR3. V was pared by 3 bases and J by 4 bases, with 10 bases between. The CDR3 DNA follows: TGTGCCAGCAGTTTGTGGGGACAAAATCAGCCCCAGCATTTT. The encoded protein is CASSLWGQNQPQHF.

This clonotype has at least ten counts. The chain couples TRBV4-3 to TRBJ2-3; D is unclear. From germline, CDR1 is LGHNA and CDR2 YSLEER. This CDR3 spans 14 amino acids. V dropped 1 base and J dropped 4 bases, with 9 bases sitting between them. As DNA, the CDR3 is TGCGCCAGCAGCCAAGCGGGTAGGGCAGATACGCAGTATTTT. This gives the protein CASSQAGRADTQYF.

This clonotype was observed a handful of times. The CDR3 here is CASSYSVGLAGSIRSYNEQFF. Written as DNA, the CDR3 is TGTGCCAGCAGTTACTCCGTAGGACTAGCGGGTTCCATTCGCTCCTACAATGAGCAGTTCTTC. V gene TRBV6-2 or TRBV6-3 combines with J gene TRBJ2-1; 11 bases line up with TRBD2. J gave up 0 bases and V 0 bases, and 13 bases lay outside the gene matches. The CDR3 contains 21 residues. The germline gives CDR1 MNHEY, CDR2 SVGEGT.

The chain combines TRBV3-1 with TRBJ2-7; 12 bases match TRBD1. The CDR3 totals 16 residues. Germline values: CDR1 LGHDT, CDR2 YNNKEL (reference sequence). V was clipped by 1 base and J by 5 bases; unmatched bases: 6. CDR3 region: CASSQVPGTGGDEQYF. CDR3 sequence (DNA): TGTGCCAGCAGCCAAGTCCCCGGGACAGGGGGCGACGAGCAGTACTTC.

This clonotype was seen only a few times. J is TRBJ1-1 and V is TRBV30; D gene ambiguous. The CDR3 extends over 13 amino acids. CDR1 and CDR2 (germline): GTSNPN, SVGIG (reference sequence). Trimming pared 2 bases from V and 1 base from J, leaving 8 bases between. This CDR3 reads CAWSLGRNTEAFF. The CDR3 DNA follows: TGTGCCTGGAGTTTAGGACGGAACACTGAAGCTTTCTTT.

This clonotype was observed many times. This rearrangement joins TRBV20-1 to TRBJ1-1; D not certain. Germline V gene sequence: CDR1 DFQATT, CDR2 SNEGSKA (reference sequence). This CDR3 contains 11 residues. Trimming cost V 6 bases and J 2 bases, with 7 bases left between them. This CDR3 is CSAPRNTEAFF. DNA for the CDR3: TGCAGTGCACCGAGAAACACTGAAGCTTTCTTT.

The chain uses TRBV20-1 and TRBJ2-7; 7 nucleotides align to TRBD2. CDR1 and CDR2 (germline): DFQATT, SNEGSKA (reference sequence). This CDR3 region has 15 residues. Trimming took 2 bases from V and 2 from J; bases not matched to a gene: 9. This CDR3 reads CSARRLTSSTYEQYF. The CDR3 DNA is TGCAGTGCTAGAAGGTTGACTAGCTCCACCTACGAGCAGTACTTC.

The chain is built from TRBV18 and TRBJ2-5, with 8 bases identical to TRBD1. V was clipped by 5 bases and J by 8 bases; unmatched bases: 22. Germline lookup yields CDR1 KGHSH and CDR2 LQKENI. The CDR3 has 18 residues. Here the CDR3 reads CASSTDRGSNIVRRTQYF. The DNA for the CDR3 is TGTGCCAGCTCAACCGACAGGGGATCCAACATCGTCAGACGAACCCAGTACTTC.